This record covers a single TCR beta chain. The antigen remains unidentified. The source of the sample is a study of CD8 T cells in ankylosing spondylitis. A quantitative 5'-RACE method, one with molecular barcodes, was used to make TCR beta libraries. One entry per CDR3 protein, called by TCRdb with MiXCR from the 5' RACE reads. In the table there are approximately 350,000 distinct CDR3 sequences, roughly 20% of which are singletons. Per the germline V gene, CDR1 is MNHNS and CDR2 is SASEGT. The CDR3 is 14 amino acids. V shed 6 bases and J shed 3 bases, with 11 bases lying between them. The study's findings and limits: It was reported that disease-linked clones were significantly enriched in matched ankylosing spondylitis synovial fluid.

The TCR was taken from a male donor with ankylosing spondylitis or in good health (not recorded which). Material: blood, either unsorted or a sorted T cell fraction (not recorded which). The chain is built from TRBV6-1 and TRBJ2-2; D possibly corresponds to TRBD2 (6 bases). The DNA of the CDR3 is TGTGCCAGCAGAACCGGGACTCACACCGGGGAGCTGTTTTTT. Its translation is CASRTGTHTGELFF.